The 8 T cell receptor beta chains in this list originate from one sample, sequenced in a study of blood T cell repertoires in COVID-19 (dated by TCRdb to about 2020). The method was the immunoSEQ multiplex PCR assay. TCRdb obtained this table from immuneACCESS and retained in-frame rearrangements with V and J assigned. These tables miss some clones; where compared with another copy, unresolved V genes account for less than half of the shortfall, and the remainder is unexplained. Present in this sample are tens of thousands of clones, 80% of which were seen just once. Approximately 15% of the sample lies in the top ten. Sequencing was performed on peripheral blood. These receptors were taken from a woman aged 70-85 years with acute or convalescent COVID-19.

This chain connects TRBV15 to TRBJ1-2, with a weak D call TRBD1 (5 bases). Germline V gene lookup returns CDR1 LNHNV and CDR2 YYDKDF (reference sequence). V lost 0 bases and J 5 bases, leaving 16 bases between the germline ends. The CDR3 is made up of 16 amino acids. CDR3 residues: CATSRDLGVDWYGYTF. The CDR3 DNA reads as TGTGCCACCAGCAGAGATCTAGGGGTAGACTGGTATGGCTACACCTTC.

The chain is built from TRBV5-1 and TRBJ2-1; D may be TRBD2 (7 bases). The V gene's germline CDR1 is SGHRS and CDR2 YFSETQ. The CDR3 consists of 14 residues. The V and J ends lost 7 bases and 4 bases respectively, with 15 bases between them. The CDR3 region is CASERGGLYNEQFF. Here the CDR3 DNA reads TGCGCCAGCGAAAGGGGGGGCCTATACAATGAGCAGTTCTTC.

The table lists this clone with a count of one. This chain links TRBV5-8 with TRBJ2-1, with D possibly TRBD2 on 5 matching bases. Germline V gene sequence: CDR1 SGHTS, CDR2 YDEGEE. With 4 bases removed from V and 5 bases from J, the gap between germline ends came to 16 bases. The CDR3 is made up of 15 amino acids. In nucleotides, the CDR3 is TGTGCCAGCAGCCCGGGGAGTGGAGGACACAATGAGCAGTTCTTC. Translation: CASSPGSGGHNEQFF.

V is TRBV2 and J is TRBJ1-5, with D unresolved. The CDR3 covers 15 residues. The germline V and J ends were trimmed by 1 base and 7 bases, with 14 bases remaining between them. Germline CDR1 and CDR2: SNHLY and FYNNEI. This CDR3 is CASSEELQTRQPQHF. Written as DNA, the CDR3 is TGTGCCAGCAGTGAAGAGCTTCAGACAAGGCAGCCCCAGCATTTT.

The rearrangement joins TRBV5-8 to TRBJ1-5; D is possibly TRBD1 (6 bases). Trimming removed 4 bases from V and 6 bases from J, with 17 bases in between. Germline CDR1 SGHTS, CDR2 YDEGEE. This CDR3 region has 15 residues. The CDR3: CASSPDRWGSQPQHF. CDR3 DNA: TGTGCCAGCAGCCCCGACAGGTGGGGTTCTCAGCCCCAGCATTTT.

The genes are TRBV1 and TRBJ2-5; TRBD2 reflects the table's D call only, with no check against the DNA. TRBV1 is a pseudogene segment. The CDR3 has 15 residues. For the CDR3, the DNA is TGCACCAGCAGCCAAGAGCTAGCGGGCCAAGAGACCCAGTACTTC. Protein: CTSSQELAGQETQYF.

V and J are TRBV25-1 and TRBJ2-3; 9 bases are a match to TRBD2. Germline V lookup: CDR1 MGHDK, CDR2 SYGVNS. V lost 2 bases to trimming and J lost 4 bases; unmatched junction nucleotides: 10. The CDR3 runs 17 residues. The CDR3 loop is CASSEVLGGGAPDTQYF. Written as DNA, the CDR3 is TGTGCCAGCAGTGAAGTCCTGGGCGGGGGGGCCCCAGATACGCAGTATTTT. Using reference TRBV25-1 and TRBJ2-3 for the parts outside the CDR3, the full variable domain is EADIYQTPRYLVIGTGKKITLECSQTMGHDKMYWYQQDPGMELHLIHYSYGVNSTEKGDLSSESTVSRIRTEHFPLTLESARPSHTSQYLCASSEVLGGGAPDTQYFGPGTRLTVL.

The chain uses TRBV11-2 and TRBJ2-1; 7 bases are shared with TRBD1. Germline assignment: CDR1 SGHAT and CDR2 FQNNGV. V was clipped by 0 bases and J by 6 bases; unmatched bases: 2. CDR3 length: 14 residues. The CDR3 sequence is CASSLETGSNEQFF. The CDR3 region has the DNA TGTGCCAGCAGCTTAGAGACAGGGAGCAATGAGCAGTTCTTC. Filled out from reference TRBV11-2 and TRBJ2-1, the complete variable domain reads EAGVAQSPRYKIIEKRQSVAFWCNPISGHATLYWYQQILGQGPKLLIQFQNNGVVDDSQLPKDRFSAERLKGVDSTLKIQPAKLEDSAVYLCASSLETGSNEQFFGPGTRLTVL.